This T cell receptor (beta chain) was documented in a study of T cells in Graves' hyperthyroidism and ophthalmopathy. Study in general: Peripheral blood was acquired at first diagnosis, ahead of any therapy whatsoever. Notes on the study in general: Clonotypes that were expanded in thyroid above 0.001 mostly appeared in blood too. Model output signaled ophthalmopathy a median roughly six months ahead of onset.

This clonotype was seen only a few times. The antigen is unknown. The investigators amplified TCR beta CDR3 regions from RNA transcripts. During a first-round RT-PCR of the TCR CDR3, the HTBI primer set was used. A single record per CDR3 protein comes from TCRdb applying MiXCR to the multiplex PCR reads. The sample records 550,000 to 600,000 distinct CDR3 sequences, approximately 15% being singletons. The diagnoses drew upon clinical symptoms, serum thyroxine and TRAb, thyroid ultrasound and orbital computed tomography. The sample taken for sequencing was blood. This TCR was sampled from a woman younger than 35 with Graves' ophthalmopathy.

The CDR3 region is CASSQEDSRETQYF. CDR3 in DNA: TGTGCCAGCAGCCAAGAAGACTCCCGGGAGACCCAGTACTTC. J is TRBJ2-5 and V is TRBV14; unclear D gene. Germline CDR1 SGHDN, CDR2 FVKESK. The CDR3 is 14 residues long. Trimming took off 0 bases at V and 5 bases at J, with 10 bases between the two ends.